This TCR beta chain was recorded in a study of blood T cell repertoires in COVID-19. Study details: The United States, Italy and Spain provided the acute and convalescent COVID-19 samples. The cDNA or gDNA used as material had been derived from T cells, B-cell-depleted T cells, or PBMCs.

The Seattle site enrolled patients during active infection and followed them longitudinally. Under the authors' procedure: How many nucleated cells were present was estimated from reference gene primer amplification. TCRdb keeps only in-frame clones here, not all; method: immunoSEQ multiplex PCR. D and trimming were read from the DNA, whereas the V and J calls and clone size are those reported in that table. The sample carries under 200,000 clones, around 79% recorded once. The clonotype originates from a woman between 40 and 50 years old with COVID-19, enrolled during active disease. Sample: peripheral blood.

The CDR3 spells CASSLSQARGNSPLHF. For the CDR3, the DNA is TGTGCCAGCAGTTTATCACAGGCCAGGGGTAATTCACCCCTCCACTTT. The chain carries TRBV27 and TRBJ1-6; perhaps TRBD1 as D (6 bases). This CDR3 spans 16 amino acids. Germline lookup yields CDR1 MNHEY and CDR2 SMNVEV (reference sequence). Trimming left V 0 bases short and J 6 bases short, with 12 bases between.